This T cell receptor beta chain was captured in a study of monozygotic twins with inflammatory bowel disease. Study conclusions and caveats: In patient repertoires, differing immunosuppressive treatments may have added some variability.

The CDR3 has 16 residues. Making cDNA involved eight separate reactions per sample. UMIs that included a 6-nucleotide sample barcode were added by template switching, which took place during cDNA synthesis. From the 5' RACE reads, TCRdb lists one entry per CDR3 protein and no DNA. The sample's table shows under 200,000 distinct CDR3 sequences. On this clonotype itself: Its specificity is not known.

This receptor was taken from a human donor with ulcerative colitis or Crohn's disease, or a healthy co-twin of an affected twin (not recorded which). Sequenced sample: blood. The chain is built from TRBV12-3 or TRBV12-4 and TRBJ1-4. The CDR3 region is CASSFGSRSGFEKLFF.